This TCR beta chain was profiled in a study of T cells in Graves' hyperthyroidism and ophthalmopathy. As for the study in general: Before treatment of any kind, peripheral blood was taken at initial diagnosis.

Used for diagnoses were clinical symptoms, serum thyroxine and TRAb, thyroid ultrasound and orbital computed tomography. What was amplified from RNA transcripts were TCR beta CDR3 regions. First-round RT-PCR with HTBI primers amplified the TCR CDR3 region. TCRdb itself ran the multiplex PCR reads through MiXCR, one entry per CDR3 protein. Counted here are under 300,000 distinct CDR3 sequences, about 13% occurring once; the ten biggest clones make up 7.9%. As for this clonotype: Its matching antigen is unknown. A junction boundary mismatches the germline segment, possibly from a read error.

Whole-study results and caveats: Classification by a 13 V-J model distinguished ophthalmopathy from stable hyperthyroidism.

Germline V gene sequence: CDR1 LGHDT, CDR2 YNNKEL (reference sequence). This CDR3 has 12 residues. The sequenced material came from blood. The rearrangement joins TRBV3-1 to TRBJ2-5; TRBD2 might be the D (6 bases). This receptor was taken from a middle-aged woman with Graves' hyperthyroidism. In DNA form, the CDR3 reads TGTGTCAGCAGCCCGGAGGGGGAGACCCAGTACTTC. Residues: CVSSPEGETQYF.